One sample yielded the 31 T cell receptor beta chains listed below, sequenced in a study of regulatory T cells in long-lasting Graves disease. Described time point: newly diagnosed GD, antithyroid drugs for less than 3 months. PBMCs were the source of the RNA used for TCR sequencing. Combining iRepertoire HTBI primers with Arm-PCR of CDR3 regions, the authors built TCR beta libraries. Using its own MiXCR run on the multiplex PCR reads, TCRdb lists one record per CDR3 protein. The data hold roughly 500,000 distinct CDR3 sequences, with around an eighth observed a single time. The same sample was also studied in work on T cells in Graves' hyperthyroidism and ophthalmopathy.

Sequenced here: peripheral blood mononuclear cells (PBMCs), sampled at new diagnosis, from a patient treated with antithyroid drugs. The receptor source for this set is a man aged 25-40 years with Graves disease.

This chain connects TRBV30 to TRBJ2-7; tentatively, D is TRBD2 (5 bases). The CDR3 covers 16 residues. Germline CDR1 GTSNPN, CDR2 SVGIG (reference sequence). V was shortened by 1 base and J by 4 bases, with 20 bases between the two germline ends. This CDR3 is CAWSAIGGSFRYEQYF. CDR3 DNA sequence: TGTGCCTGGAGTGCGATCGGAGGTTCATTCCGATACGAGCAGTACTTC.

In its sample, this clonotype was seen a few times. The chain has TRBV29-1 and TRBJ2-1, with TRBD1 identical over 10 bases. The CDR3 totals 12 residues. Looked up from germline, CDR1 is SQVTM and CDR2 is ANQGSEA. The V segment lost 8 bases and the J segment 9 bases; nucleotides outside the gene matches: 7. CDR3 loop: CSTRTGGTEQFF. CDR3 sequence (DNA): TGCAGCACCAGGACAGGGGGGACTGAGCAGTTCTTC.

The CDR3 DNA follows: TGCGCCAGCAGCTTAAGTGTTTCTAGCACAGATACGCAGTATTTT. Its protein is CASSLSVSSTDTQYF. This rearrangement joins TRBV5-1 to TRBJ2-3, with D unclear. Germline V gives CDR1 SGHRS, CDR2 YFSETQ. The CDR3 is 15 residues long. Trimming stripped 2 bases from V and 0 bases from J, with 10 bases between.

V is TRBV12-3 or TRBV12-4 and J is TRBJ1-4; D unclear. The CDR3 is 16 residues long. The V and J ends lost 6 bases and 6 bases respectively, with 20 bases between them. DNA of the CDR3: TGTGCCAGCAGCCAACTCGTGGGAAAGACTGATGAAAAACTGTTTTTT. This gives the protein CASSQLVGKTDEKLFF.

This clonotype has ten or more counts. The chain carries TRBV6-4 and TRBJ2-2; TRBD2 aligns across 12 bases. The germline CDR1 and CDR2 sequences are MRHNA and SNTAGT. With 0 bases clipped from V and 3 bases from J, the junction kept 5 bases outside the gene matches. This CDR3 has 18 amino acids. CDR3 loop: CASSDSSTSGSDTGELFF. The CDR3 region has the DNA TGTGCCAGCAGTGACTCGTCGACTAGCGGGAGCGACACCGGGGAGCTGTTTTTT.

This clonotype showed up many times. This chain links TRBV11-1 with TRBJ2-3; TRBD1 aligns across 10 bases. Trimming at V came to 5 bases and at J to 3 bases, leaving 5 bases not matched to a gene. The CDR3 has 15 amino acids. Germline CDR1 reads SGHAT; CDR2 reads FQDESV (reference sequence). The CDR3, as DNA: TGTGCCAGCAGCCGGACAGGGGGATGGACAGATACGCAGTATTTT. Protein product: CASSRTGGWTDTQYF. Drawing the rest from reference TRBV11-1 and TRBJ2-3, the complete variable domain is EAEVAQSPRYKITEKSQAVAFWCDPISGHATLYWYRQILGQGPELLVQFQDESVVDDSQLPKDRFSAERLKGVDSTLKIQPAELGDSAMYLCASSRTGGWTDTQYFGPGTRLTVL.

This clonotype was detected ten times or more. The chain combines TRBV14 with TRBJ1-1, with D possibly TRBD1 on 5 matching bases. Germline CDR1 and CDR2: SGHDN and FVKESK. Trimming stripped 5 bases from V and 5 bases from J, with 6 bases between. This CDR3 region has 11 residues. The CDR3 region is CASSRQTEAFF. The DNA of the CDR3 is TGTGCCAGCAGCAGACAGACTGAAGCTTTCTTT.

This clonotype was picked up many times. The CDR3, as DNA: TGCAGTGCTCGGCGGCGGGGACTAGCATCGAGGAATGAGCAGTTCTTC. Amino acids: CSARRRGLASRNEQFF. J is TRBJ2-1 and V is TRBV20-1; 9 bases align to TRBD2. Germline CDR1 and CDR2: DFQATT and SNEGSKA (reference sequence). The CDR3 extends over 16 amino acids. Trimming at V came to 5 bases and at J to 7 bases, leaving 15 bases not matched to a gene.

This clonotype has only a few counts. The chain carries TRBV19 and TRBJ1-2, with D perhaps TRBD1 (5 bases). In germline, CDR1 is LNHDA, CDR2 SQIVND (reference sequence). The CDR3 length is 13 residues. V was pared by 7 bases and J by 6 bases, with 15 bases between. In nucleotides, the CDR3 is TGTGCCAGTAACCGGGGGATCGGAGATGGCTACACCTTC. Translation: CASNRGIGDGYTF.

This clonotype was detected ten times or more. The chain employs TRBV12-5 and TRBJ2-7, with D perhaps given as TRBD1 or TRBD2 (6 bases each). The ends were cut back, 2 bases at V and 6 bases at J, with 20 bases in the middle. The CDR3 length is 16 residues. Germline assignment: CDR1 LGHNT and CDR2 FRNRAP. The CDR3 bases are TGTGCTAGTGGTTTGACCCGGGGGCAGGGGCAGTCCGAGCAGTACTTC. Its protein is CASGLTRGQGQSEQYF.

A remark on this clonotype: Since a far larger clone is one base different, this is likely a read error. This chain uses TRBV12-3 or TRBV12-4 with TRBJ2-1; D is unresolved. Trimming left V 6 bases short and J 10 bases short, with 13 bases between. The CDR3 length is 12 residues. CDR3 DNA sequence: TGTGCCAGCAGCCTTAGTTTGGACGAGCAGTTCTTC. As protein: CASSLSLDEQFF.

This clonotype was recorded a few times. This sequence joins TRBV11-2 and TRBJ2-5; 11 bases fit TRBD1. The CDR3 loop spans 17 amino acids. Germline CDR1 reads SGHAT; CDR2 reads FQNNGV. Trimming removed 0 bases from V and 1 base from J; junction bases left unmatched: 4. CDR3 protein: CASSLDRDRGVQETQYF. CDR3 nucleotides: TGTGCCAGCAGCTTAGACAGGGACAGGGGGGTCCAAGAGACCCAGTACTTC.

This clonotype showed up just a few times. A read error may account for a junction end that differs from germline. The chain joins TRBV4-1 to TRBJ2-1; 9 positions agree with TRBD1. The CDR3 length is 15 residues. From germline, CDR1 is MGHRA and CDR2 YSYEKL. CDR3 coding DNA: TGCGCCAGCAGCCAAGCGCAGGACAGGGGAAGGAGTTGGCTCTTC. This gives the protein CASSQAQDRGRSWLF.

This clonotype came up a few times. This chain links TRBV25-1 with TRBJ2-2; 10 bases match TRBD2. The CDR3 length is 16 residues. The ends lost 3 bases at V and 1 base at J; junction bases unmatched: 2. Germline V CDR1 and CDR2: MGHDK, SYGVNS. The CDR3 reads CASSDPSGRNTGELFF. CDR3 nucleotides: TGTGCCAGCAGTGACCCTAGCGGGAGGAACACCGGGGAGCTGTTTTTT.

This clonotype has just a few counts. CDR3 bases: TGCGCCAGCAGCTTGGCTATGGCAGGGAAGGCGAGGGAGCAGTACTTC. Amino acid sequence: CASSLAMAGKAREQYF. This chain uses TRBV5-1 with TRBJ2-7; D may be TRBD1 (5 bases). This CDR3 is 16 amino acids long. With 0 bases removed from V and 7 bases from J, the gap between germline ends came to 20 bases. Germline values: CDR1 SGHRS, CDR2 YFSETQ.

Note on this clonotype: A far larger clone is off by one base, so a read error is likely. The chain links TRBV6-2 or TRBV6-3 to TRBJ2-5; perhaps TRBD1 as D (6 bases). This CDR3 comprises 14 residues. In germline, CDR1 is MNHEY, CDR2 SVGEGT. CDR3 loop: CASSFGQRQETRYF. CDR3 DNA: TGTGCCAGCAGTTTTGGACAGCGACAAGAGACCCGGTACTTC.

This clonotype has ten or more counts. The J gene is TRBJ2-7, the V gene TRBV27; the match to TRBD2 covers 8 bases. V lost 5 bases, J lost 6 bases, and 12 bases stayed unmatched. Germline assignment: CDR1 MNHEY and CDR2 SMNVEV (reference sequence). The CDR3 has 15 residues. The DNA for the CDR3 is TGTGCCAGCAGTCCAATGGGACTAGGGGTAGTCGAGCAGTACTTC. Translating it yields CASSPMGLGVVEQYF.

The chain links TRBV7-2 to TRBJ2-7; possibly TRBD2 for D (5 bases). The CDR3 runs 12 residues. Trimming pared 1 base from V and 8 bases from J, leaving 9 bases between. Germline V lookup: CDR1 SGHTA, CDR2 FQGNSA. CDR3: CASSLEIAKQYF. The DNA for the CDR3 is TGTGCCAGCAGCTTAGAAATAGCGAAGCAGTACTTC.

This clonotype has only a few counts. V and J are TRBV10-3 and TRBJ2-1; TRBD2 matches at 10 bases. The CDR3 loop spans 17 amino acids. Germline CDR1 is ENHRY and CDR2 is SYGVKD. The CDR3 nucleotides read TGTGCTGCTTGGACTAGCGGTAGCCCCCCTCCCTACAATGAGCAGTTCTTC. This sequence encodes CAAWTSGSPPPYNEQFF.

This clonotype was found many times. CDR3 amino acids: CASSLELQFPSVYNEQFF. The CDR3 bases are TGTGCCAGCAGTTTGGAATTACAGTTCCCCTCCGTTTACAATGAGCAGTTCTTC. The chain couples TRBV12-3 or TRBV12-4 to TRBJ2-1; D unresolved. This CDR3 contains 18 residues. Trimming removed 3 bases from V and 4 bases from J, with 22 bases in between.

This clonotype was counted ten times or more. The rearrangement joins TRBV11-2 to TRBJ2-7; possibly TRBD2 for D (5 bases). Trimming took off 3 bases at V and 2 bases at J, with 14 bases between the two ends. The CDR3 has 15 residues. The germline V gene has CDR1 SGHAT and CDR2 FQNNGV. The CDR3 reads CASSFSDGVTYEQYF. The DNA for the CDR3 is TGTGCCAGCAGCTTTTCAGACGGGGTCACCTACGAGCAGTACTTC.

The chain employs TRBV2 and TRBJ2-5; 9 bases are shared with TRBD1. There are 15 residues in the CDR3. The germline V gene encodes CDR1 SNHLY and CDR2 FYNNEI. Trimming cost V 6 bases and J 5 bases; bases outside gene matches: 10. CDR3 loop: CASRSGQGNWETQYF. CDR3 nucleotide sequence: TGTGCCAGCAGGTCAGGACAGGGGAATTGGGAGACCCAGTACTTC. The full variable domain, rest sourced from reference TRBV2 and TRBJ2-5, is EPEVTQTPSHQVTQMGQEVILRCVPISNHLYFYWYRQILGQKVEFLVSFYNNEISEKSEIFDDQFSVERPDGSNFTLKIRSTKLEDSAMYFCASRSGQGNWETQYFGPGTRLLVL.

As regards this clonotype: With a much larger clone just one base away, this may be a read error. V usage is TRBV10-3 and J usage is TRBJ2-3; 13 nucleotides match TRBD2. The J call may be wrong; the DNA end is better matched by TRBJ2-7. Per the germline V gene, CDR1 is ENHRY and CDR2 is SYGVKD. The CDR3 has 15 amino acids. In DNA, the CDR3 is TGTGCCATCAGCGGACTAGCGGGAGCTGTGAACGAGCAGTACTTC. Protein sequence: CAISGLAGAVNEQYF.

The sample holds many counts of this clonotype. The chain links TRBV5-6 to TRBJ1-1; 9 bases fit TRBD1. The germline gives CDR1 SGHDT, CDR2 YYEEEE. The CDR3 has 14 amino acids. V was pared by 2 bases and J by 5 bases, with 4 bases of the junction left unmatched. In DNA, the CDR3 is TGTGCCAGCAGCTTACAGGGGGCGAGGACTGAAGCTTTCTTT. Translating gives CASSLQGARTEAFF. Full variable domain (missing parts from reference TRBV5-6 and TRBJ1-1): DAGVTQSPTHLIKTRGQQVTLRCSPKSGHDTVSWYQQALGQGPQFIFQYYEEEERQRGNFPDRFSGHQFPNYSSELNVNALLLGDSALYLCASSLQGARTEAFFGQGTRLTVV.

This clonotype was detected a few times. The chain has TRBV29-1 and TRBJ2-7; 8 nucleotides agree with TRBD1. CDR1 is SQVTM and CDR2 is ANQGSEA in the germline V gene. CDR3 length: 13 residues. The trim removed 3 bases at V and 5 bases at J, leaving 6 bases unmatched. In DNA, the CDR3 is TGCAGCGTTGACGGGACAGGCTGGGACGAGCAGTACTTC. Translated: CSVDGTGWDEQYF.

The rearrangement links TRBV7-9 to TRBJ2-1, with 8 bases lining up with TRBD2. Germline V CDR1 and CDR2: SEHNR, FQNEAQ (reference sequence). V gave up 3 bases and J gave up 5 bases; unmatched junction bases: 3. The CDR3 length is 14 residues. The CDR3: CASSFGLAHNEQFF. CDR3 sequence (DNA): TGTGCCAGCAGCTTCGGACTAGCCCACAATGAGCAGTTCTTC.

This clonotype was detected many times. The chain employs TRBV24-1 and TRBJ2-1; no reliable D call. Germline V gene sequence: CDR1 KGHDR, CDR2 SFDVKD. V shed 7 bases and J shed 0 bases, with 9 bases lying between them. This CDR3 comprises 14 residues. CDR3 nucleotide sequence: TGTGCCACCAGAGCTGCCAGCTCCTACAATGAGCAGTTCTTC. It is translated as CATRAASSYNEQFF.

This chain uses TRBV18 with TRBJ2-2; D call uncertain. This CDR3 contains 14 residues. The V and J ends lost 3 bases and 4 bases respectively, with 9 bases between them. CDR1 is KGHSH, CDR2 LQKENI, per germline. This CDR3 is CASSPETVTGELFF. The CDR3 bases are TGTGCCAGCTCACCCGAGACGGTCACCGGGGAGCTGTTTTTT.

The rearrangement links TRBV25-1 to TRBJ1-2, with TRBD1 identical over 7 bases. After removal of 2 bases from V and 0 bases from J, the junction contained 6 bases not matched to a gene. Germline CDR1 and CDR2: MGHDK and SYGVNS. The length of the CDR3 is 16 residues. The CDR3 is CASSEGGTVTNYGYTF. The CDR3 region has the DNA TGTGCCAGCAGTGAAGGAGGGACAGTCACTAACTATGGCTACACCTTC.

A few counts support this clonotype. Here the CDR3 DNA reads TGTGCCAGTAGTGTCCGCCTAGGGAACACTGAAGCTTTCTTT. This translates into CASSVRLGNTEAFF. The genes are TRBV19 and TRBJ1-1; D unresolved. The germline V and J ends were trimmed by 5 bases and 1 base, with 11 bases remaining between them. The CDR3 sequence is 14 residues long. Germline V lookup: CDR1 LNHDA, CDR2 SQIVND (reference sequence).

This chain links TRBV19 with TRBJ2-1; 14 bases agree with TRBD2. The end of the DNA fits TRBJ2-5 better, so the J call may be wrong. CDR3 length equals 15 residues. Germline V gene lookup returns CDR1 LNHDA and CDR2 SQIVND (reference sequence). CDR3 nucleotides: TGTGCCAGTAGTTCGGGACTAGCGGGAGCGCAGACCCAGTACTTC. Translated, it gives CASSSGLAGAQTQYF.